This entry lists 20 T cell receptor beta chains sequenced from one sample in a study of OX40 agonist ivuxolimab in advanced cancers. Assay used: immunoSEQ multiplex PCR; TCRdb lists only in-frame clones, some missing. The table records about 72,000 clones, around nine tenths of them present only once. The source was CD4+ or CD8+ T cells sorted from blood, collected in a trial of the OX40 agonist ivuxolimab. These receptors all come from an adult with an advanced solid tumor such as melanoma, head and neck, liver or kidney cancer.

The CDR3, as DNA: TGTGCCAGCAGCCGAGGGGGGCATGTGGAGACCCAGTACTTC. Translating it yields CASSRGGHVETQYF. V and J are TRBV7-8 and TRBJ2-5; D may match TRBD1 or TRBD2 (6 bases each). CDR1 and CDR2 (germline): SGHVS, FQNEAQ. Trimming took off 5 bases at V and 5 bases at J, with 15 bases between the two ends. This CDR3 has 14 amino acids.

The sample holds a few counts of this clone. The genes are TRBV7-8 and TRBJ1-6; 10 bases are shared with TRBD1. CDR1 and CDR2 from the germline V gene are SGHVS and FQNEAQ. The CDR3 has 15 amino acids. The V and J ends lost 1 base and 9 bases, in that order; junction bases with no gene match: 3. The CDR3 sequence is CASSLVGTGVSPLHF. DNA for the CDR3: TGTGCCAGCAGCTTAGTTGGGACAGGGGTTTCACCCCTCCACTTT.

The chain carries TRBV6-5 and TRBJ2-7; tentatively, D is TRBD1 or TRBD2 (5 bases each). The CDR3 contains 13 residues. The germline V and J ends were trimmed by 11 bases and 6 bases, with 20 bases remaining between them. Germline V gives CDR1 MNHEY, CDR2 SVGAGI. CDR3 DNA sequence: TGTGCCGGAAGCGTTTGGGGGACGGGCGAGCAGTACTTC. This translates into CAGSVWGTGEQYF.

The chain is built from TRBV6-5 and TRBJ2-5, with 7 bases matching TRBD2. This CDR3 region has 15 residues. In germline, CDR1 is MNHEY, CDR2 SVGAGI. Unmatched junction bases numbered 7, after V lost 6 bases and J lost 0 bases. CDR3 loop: CASRRASGYQETQYF. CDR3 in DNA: TGTGCCAGCAGAAGGGCTAGCGGTTACCAAGAGACCCAGTACTTC.

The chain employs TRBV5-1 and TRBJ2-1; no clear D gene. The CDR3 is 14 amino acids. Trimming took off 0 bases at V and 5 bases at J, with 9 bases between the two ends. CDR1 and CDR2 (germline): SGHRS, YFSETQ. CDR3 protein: CASSLEVANNEQFF. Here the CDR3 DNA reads TGCGCCAGCAGCTTGGAGGTGGCAAACAATGAGCAGTTCTTC.

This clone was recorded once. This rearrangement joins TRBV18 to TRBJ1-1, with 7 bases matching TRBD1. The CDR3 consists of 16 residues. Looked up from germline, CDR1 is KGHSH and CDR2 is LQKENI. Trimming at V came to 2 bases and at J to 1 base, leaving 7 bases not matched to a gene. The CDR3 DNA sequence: TGTGCCAGCTCACCAATAGCAGGGGGGACGAACACTGAAGCTTTCTTT. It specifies CASSPIAGGTNTEAFF.

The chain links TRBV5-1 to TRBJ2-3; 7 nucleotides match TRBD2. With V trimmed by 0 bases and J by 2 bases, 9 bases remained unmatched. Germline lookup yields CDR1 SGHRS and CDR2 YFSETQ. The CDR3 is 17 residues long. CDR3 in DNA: TGCGCCAGCAGCTTGGATATCCAGCGGGGTCTCACAGATACGCAGTATTTT. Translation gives CASSLDIQRGLTDTQYF.

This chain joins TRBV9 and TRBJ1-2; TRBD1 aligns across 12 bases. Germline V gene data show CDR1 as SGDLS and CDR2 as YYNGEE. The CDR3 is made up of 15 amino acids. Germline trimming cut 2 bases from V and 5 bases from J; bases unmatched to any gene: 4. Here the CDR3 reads CASSVGTGGWYGYTF. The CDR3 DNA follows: TGTGCCAGCAGCGTCGGGACAGGGGGCTGGTATGGCTACACCTTC.

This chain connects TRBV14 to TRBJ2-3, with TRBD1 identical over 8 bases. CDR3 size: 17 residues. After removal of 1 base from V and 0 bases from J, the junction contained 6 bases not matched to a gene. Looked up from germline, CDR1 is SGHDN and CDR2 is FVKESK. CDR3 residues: CASSQGLQGVSTDTQYF. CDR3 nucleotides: TGTGCCAGCAGCCAAGGATTACAGGGGGTTAGCACAGATACGCAGTATTTT.

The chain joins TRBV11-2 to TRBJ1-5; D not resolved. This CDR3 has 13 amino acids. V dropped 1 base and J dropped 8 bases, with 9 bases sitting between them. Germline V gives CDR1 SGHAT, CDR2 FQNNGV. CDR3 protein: CASSLGVGEPQHF. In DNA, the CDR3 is TGTGCCAGCAGCTTAGGGGTAGGTGAGCCCCAGCATTTT.

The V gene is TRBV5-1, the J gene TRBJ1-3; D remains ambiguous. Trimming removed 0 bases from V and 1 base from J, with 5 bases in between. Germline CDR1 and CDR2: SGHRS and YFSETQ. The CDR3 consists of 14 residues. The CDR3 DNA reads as TGCGCCAGCAGCTTGGTGGGGTCTGGAAACACCATATATTTT. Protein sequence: CASSLVGSGNTIYF.

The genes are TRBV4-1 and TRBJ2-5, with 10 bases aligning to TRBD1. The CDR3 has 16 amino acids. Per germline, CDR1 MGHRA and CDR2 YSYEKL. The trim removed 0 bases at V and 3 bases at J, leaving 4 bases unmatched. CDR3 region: CASSQEGQGREETQYF. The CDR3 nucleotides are TGCGCCAGCAGCCAAGAGGGACAGGGGAGGGAAGAGACCCAGTACTTC.

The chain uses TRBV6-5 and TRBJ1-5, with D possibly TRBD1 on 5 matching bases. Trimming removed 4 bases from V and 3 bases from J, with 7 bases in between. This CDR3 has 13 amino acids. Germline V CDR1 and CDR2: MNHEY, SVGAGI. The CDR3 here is CASSLDNNQPQHF. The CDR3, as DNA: TGTGCCAGCAGTTTGGACAACAATCAGCCCCAGCATTTT.

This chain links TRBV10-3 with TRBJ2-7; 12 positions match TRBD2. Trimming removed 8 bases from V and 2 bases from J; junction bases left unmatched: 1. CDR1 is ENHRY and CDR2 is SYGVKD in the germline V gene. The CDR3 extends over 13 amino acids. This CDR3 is CAIRLAGAYEQYF. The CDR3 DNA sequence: TGTGCCATCCGACTAGCGGGGGCCTACGAGCAGTACTTC.

The DNA for the CDR3 is TGTGCCAGCAGCAGGGACAGAGGGCCCTACGAGCAGTACTTC. This encodes CASSRDRGPYEQYF. The rearrangement uses TRBV11-2 and TRBJ2-7, with TRBD1 matching 7 bases. CDR3 length: 14 amino acids. Germline lookup yields CDR1 SGHAT and CDR2 FQNNGV. With 5 bases clipped from V and 2 bases from J, the junction kept 6 bases outside the gene matches. The full variable domain, with the rest looked up from reference TRBV11-2 and TRBJ2-7, is EAGVAQSPRYKIIEKRQSVAFWCNPISGHATLYWYQQILGQGPKLLIQFQNNGVVDDSQLPKDRFSAERLKGVDSTLKIQPAKLEDSAVYLCASSRDRGPYEQYFGPGTRLTVT.

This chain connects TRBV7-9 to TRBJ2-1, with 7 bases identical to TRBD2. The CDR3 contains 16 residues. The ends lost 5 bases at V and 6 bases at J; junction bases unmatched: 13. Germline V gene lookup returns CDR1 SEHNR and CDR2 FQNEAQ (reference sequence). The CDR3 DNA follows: TGTGCCAGCAGCGGAGAGCGGGATCTTCTAGGCAATGAGCAGTTCTTC. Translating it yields CASSGERDLLGNEQFF.

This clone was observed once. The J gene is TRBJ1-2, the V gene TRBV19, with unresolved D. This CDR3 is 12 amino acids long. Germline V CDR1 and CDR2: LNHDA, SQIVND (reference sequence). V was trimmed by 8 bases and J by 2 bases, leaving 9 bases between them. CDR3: CASLTENYGYTF. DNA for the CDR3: TGTGCCAGTCTTACAGAAAACTATGGCTACACCTTC.

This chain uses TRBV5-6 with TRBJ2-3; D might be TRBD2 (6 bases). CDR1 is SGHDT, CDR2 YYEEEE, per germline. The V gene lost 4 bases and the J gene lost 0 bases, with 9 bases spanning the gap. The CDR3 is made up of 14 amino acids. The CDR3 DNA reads TGTGCCAGCAGCAGGACTATTAGCACAGATACGCAGTATTTT. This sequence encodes CASSRTISTDTQYF.

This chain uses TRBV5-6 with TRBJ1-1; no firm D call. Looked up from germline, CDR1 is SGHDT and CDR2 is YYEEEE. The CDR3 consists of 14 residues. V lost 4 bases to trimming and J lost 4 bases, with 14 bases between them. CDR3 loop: CASSLRGPRTEAFF. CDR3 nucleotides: TGTGCCAGCAGCCTCCGCGGGCCGCGCACTGAAGCTTTCTTT.

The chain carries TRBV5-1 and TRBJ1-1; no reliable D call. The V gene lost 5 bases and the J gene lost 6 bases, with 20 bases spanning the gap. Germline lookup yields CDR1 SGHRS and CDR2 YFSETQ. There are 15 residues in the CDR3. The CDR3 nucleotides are TGCGCCAGCAGTGCGGGAGGTTTTAGTGATGCTGAAGCTTTCTTT. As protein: CASSAGGFSDAEAFF. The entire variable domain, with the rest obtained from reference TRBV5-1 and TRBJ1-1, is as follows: KAGVTQTPRYLIKTRGQQVTLSCSPISGHRSVSWYQQTPGQGLQFLFEYFSETQRNKGNFPGRFSGRQFSNSRSEMNVSTLELGDSALYLCASSAGGFSDAEAFFGQGTRLTVV.